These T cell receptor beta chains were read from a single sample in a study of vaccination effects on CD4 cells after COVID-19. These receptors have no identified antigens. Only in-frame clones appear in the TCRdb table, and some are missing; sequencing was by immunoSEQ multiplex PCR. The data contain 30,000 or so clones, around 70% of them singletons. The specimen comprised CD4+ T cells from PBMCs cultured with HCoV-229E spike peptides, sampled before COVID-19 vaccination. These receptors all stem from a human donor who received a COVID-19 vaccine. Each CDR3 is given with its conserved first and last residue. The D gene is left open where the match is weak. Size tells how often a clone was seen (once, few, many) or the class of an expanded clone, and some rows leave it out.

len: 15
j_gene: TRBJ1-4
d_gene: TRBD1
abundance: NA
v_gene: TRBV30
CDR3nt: TGTGCCTGGAGGCTCCCTGGGACAGGGCGAGAAAAACTGTTTTTT
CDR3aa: CAWRLPGTGREKLFF

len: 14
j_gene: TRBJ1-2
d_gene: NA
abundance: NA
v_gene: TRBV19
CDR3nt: TGTGCCAGTAGTATGGGCTCCCTTAACTATGGCTACACCTTC
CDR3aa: CASSMGSLNYGYTF

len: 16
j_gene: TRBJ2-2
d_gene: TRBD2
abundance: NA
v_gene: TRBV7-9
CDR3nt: TGTGCCAGCATCAAGGGAGGGAGGGCCAACACCGGGGAGCTGTTTTTT
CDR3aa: CASIKGGRANTGELFF

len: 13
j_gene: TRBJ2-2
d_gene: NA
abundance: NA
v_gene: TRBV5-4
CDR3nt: TGTGCCAGCAGGGTGGCGAACACCGGGGAGCTGTTTTTT
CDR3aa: CASRVANTGELFF

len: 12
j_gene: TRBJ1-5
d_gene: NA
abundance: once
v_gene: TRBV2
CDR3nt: TGTGCCAGCAGTGGTGAGAGTCAGCCCCAGCATTTT
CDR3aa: CASSGESQPQHF

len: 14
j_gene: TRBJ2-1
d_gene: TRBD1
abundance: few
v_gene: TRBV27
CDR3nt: TGTGCCAGCAGTAGACAGGGGGGCATCAATGAGCAGTTCTTC
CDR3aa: CASSRQGGINEQFF

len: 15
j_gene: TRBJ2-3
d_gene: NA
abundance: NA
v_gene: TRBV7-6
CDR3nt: TGTGCCAGCAGCTTACGTCCTGGGGGGGCGGATACGCAGTATTTT
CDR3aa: CASSLRPGGADTQYF

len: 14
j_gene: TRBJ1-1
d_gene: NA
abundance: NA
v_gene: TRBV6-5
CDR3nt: TGTGCCAGCAGTATCAGAGACAGAAACACTGAAGCTTTCTTT
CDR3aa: CASSIRDRNTEAFF

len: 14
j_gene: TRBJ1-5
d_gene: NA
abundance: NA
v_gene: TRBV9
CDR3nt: TGTGCCAGCAGCGTAGCAGGGAGCAATCAGCCCCAGCATTTT
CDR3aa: CASSVAGSNQPQHF

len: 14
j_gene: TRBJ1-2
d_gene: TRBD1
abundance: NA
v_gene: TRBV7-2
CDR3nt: TGTGCCAGCACCCCCACAGGGGCTAACTATGGCTACACCTTC
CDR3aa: CASTPTGANYGYTF

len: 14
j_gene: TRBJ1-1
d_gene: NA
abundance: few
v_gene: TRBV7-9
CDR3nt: TGTGCCAGCAGCACCTCGGACAGGAACACTGAAGCTTTCTTT
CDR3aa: CASSTSDRNTEAFF

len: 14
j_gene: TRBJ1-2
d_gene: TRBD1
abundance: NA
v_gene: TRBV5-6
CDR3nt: TGTGCCAGCAGCTTAGGACAGGGGGGATATGGCTACACCTTC
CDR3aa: CASSLGQGGYGYTF

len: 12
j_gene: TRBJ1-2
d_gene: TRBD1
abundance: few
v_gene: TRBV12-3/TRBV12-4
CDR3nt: TGTGCCAGCAGCGCAGGGGGCGCGGGCTACACCTTC
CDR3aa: CASSAGGAGYTF

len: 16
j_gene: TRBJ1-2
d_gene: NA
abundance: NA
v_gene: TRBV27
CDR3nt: TGTGCCAGCAGTTTATTCCCCGGACAAGCCTACTATGGCTACACCTTC
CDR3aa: CASSLFPGQAYYGYTF

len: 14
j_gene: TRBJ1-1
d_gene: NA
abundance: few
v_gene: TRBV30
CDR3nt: TGTGCCTGGAGTGTAAAAAGGGCGGGCCGGCGGGCTTTCTTT
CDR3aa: CAWSVKRAGRRAFF

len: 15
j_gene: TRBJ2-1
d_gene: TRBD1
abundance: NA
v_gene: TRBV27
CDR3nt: TGTGCCAGCAGTCCTGGACAGGGAGCCTACAATGAGCAGTTCTTC
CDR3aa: CASSPGQGAYNEQFF

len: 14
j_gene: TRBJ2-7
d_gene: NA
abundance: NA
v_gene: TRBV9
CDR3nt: TGTGCCAGCAGCGTCCGGGGGGACACCTACGAGCAGTACTTC
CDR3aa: CASSVRGDTYEQYF

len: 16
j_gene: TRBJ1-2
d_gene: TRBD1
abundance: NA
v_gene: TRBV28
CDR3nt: TGTGCCAGCAGCCTGGGGGGGACAGGGAGAATCTATGGCTACACCTTC
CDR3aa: CASSLGGTGRIYGYTF

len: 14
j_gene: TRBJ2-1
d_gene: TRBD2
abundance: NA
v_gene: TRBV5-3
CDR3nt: TGTGCCAGAAGCTTGGGCCTAGCGGGGCTTGAGCAGTTCTTC
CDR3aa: CARSLGLAGLEQFF

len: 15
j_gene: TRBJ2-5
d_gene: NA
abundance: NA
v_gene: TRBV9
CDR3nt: TGTGCCAGCAGCGTCGGGACTTTGCCTCAAGAGACCCAGTACTTC
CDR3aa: CASSVGTLPQETQYF